The clone carrying this TCR beta chain was detected ten times or more. Its antigen is currently unknown. This sample was included in a study of naive and memory T cell subsets. Looked up from germline, CDR1 is LNHDA and CDR2 is SQIVND (reference sequence). This CDR3 spans 16 amino acids. Unmatched junction bases numbered 12, after V lost 7 bases and J lost 5 bases. Study-wide results and limits: RNA-based TCR counts may shift with T cell activation and differentiation. The power law exponent of TCR abundance differed between naive and memory cells.

An equimolar mix of two oligonucleotides served as the beta constant-region primer for TRBC1 and TRBC2. Each CDR3 protein gets one entry after TCRdb re-called the UMI-ligation and nested PCR reads with MiXCR. The table lists 70,000 to 95,000 distinct CDR3 sequences, 5.5% to 8.5% of them singletons, with around 1.6% in the top ten. The V and J genes are TRBV19 and TRBJ1-1, with TRBD1 matching over 11 bases. Input material: central memory CD4+ T cells from blood. The sequence was collected from a human donor in good health. CDR3 in DNA: TGTGCCAGTACCCCATCGGACAGGGGGCGAGGGACTGAAGCTTTCTTT. It yields the protein CASTPSDRGRGTEAFF.